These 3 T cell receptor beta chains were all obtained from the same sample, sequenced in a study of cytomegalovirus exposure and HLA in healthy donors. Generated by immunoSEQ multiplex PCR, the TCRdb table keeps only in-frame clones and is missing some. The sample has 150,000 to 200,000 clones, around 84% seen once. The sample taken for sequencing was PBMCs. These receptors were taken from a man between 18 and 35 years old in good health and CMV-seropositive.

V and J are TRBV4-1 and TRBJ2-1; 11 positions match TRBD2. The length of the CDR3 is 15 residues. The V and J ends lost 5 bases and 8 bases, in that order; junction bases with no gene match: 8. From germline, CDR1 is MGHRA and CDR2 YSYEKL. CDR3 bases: TGCGCCAGCAGCGCAACTAGCGGGAGTGATTATGAGCAGTTCTTC. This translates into CASSATSGSDYEQFF.

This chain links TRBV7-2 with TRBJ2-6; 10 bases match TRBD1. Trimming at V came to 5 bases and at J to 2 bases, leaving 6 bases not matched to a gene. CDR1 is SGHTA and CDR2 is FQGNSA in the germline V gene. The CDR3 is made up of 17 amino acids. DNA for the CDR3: TGTGCCAGCAGCCCTGCCGGGACAGGGGCTGGGGCCAACGTCCTGACTTTC. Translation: CASSPAGTGAGANVLTF. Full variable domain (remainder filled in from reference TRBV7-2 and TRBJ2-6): GAGVSQSPSNKVTEKGKDVELRCDPISGHTALYWYRQSLGQGLEFLIYFQGNSAPDKSGLPSDRFSAERTGGSVSTLTIQRTQQEDSAVYLCASSPAGTGAGANVLTFGAGSRLTVL.

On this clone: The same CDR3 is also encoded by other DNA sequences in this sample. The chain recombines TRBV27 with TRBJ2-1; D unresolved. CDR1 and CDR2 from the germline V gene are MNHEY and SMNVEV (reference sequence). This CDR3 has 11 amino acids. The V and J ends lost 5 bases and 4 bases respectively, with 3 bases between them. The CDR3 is CASSLYNEQFF. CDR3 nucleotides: TGTGCCAGCAGTCTTTACAATGAGCAGTTCTTC.